The rows below give T cell receptor beta chains drawn from one sample of a study of T cells in Graves' hyperthyroidism and ophthalmopathy. MiXCR, applied by TCRdb to the multiplex PCR reads, yields one record per CDR3 protein. The sample has hundreds of thousands of distinct CDR3 sequences, about a sixth seen once. Material: blood. The receptors originated from a woman aged 18-29 years with Graves' ophthalmopathy. Each CDR3 is given with its conserved first and last residue. The D gene is left open where the match is weak. A clone size is listed for some rows: how often the clone was seen (once, few, many), or a class if it is expanded.

D: -
size: many
J: TRBJ1-1
length: 13
V: TRBV20-1
CDR3: CSARERVVAEAFF
DNA: TGCAGTGCTAGAGAAAGGGTAGTCGCTGAAGCTTTCTTT

D: -
size: many
J: TRBJ2-5
length: 13
V: TRBV6-1
CDR3: CASSEGPGETQYF
DNA: TGTGCCAGCAGTGAGGGACCGGGTGAGACCCAGTACTTC

D: -
size: many
J: TRBJ1-1
length: 14
V: TRBV5-1
CDR3: CASSQGGMNTEAFF
DNA: TGCGCCAGCAGCCAAGGGGGGATGAACACTGAAGCTTTCTTT

D: -
size: few
J: TRBJ2-5
length: 15
V: TRBV2
CDR3: CASARTTVNKETQYF
DNA: TGTGCCAGCGCCCGGACTACGGTAAACAAAGAGACCCAGTACTTC

D: TRBD2
size: -
J: TRBJ2-5
length: 14
V: TRBV2
CDR3: CASRVTSGQETQYF
DNA: TGTGCCAGCAGGGTTACTAGCGGACAAGAGACCCAGTACTTC

D: TRBD1
size: many
J: TRBJ2-3
length: 15
V: TRBV29-1
CDR3: CSVVDRGRSTDTQYF
DNA: TGCAGCGTCGTTGACAGGGGGCGCAGCACAGATACGCAGTATTTT

D: TRBD2
size: many
J: TRBJ2-3
length: 14
V: TRBV7-3
CDR3: CASSFGGGADTQYF
DNA: TGTGCCAGCAGCTTCGGCGGGGGGGCAGATACGCAGTATTTT

D: -
size: many
J: TRBJ1-1
length: 12
V: TRBV20-1
CDR3: CSASDRNTEAFF
DNA: TGCAGTGCGAGCGACAGAAACACTGAAGCTTTCTTT

D: TRBD1
size: few
J: TRBJ1-4
length: 15
V: TRBV7-6
CDR3: CASSSGTGGGEKLFF
DNA: TGTGCCAGCAGCTCAGGGACAGGGGGGGGAGAAAAACTGTTTTTT

D: TRBD2
size: many
J: TRBJ2-1
length: 19
V: TRBV15
CDR3: CATSRDRAGGWEARDEQFF
DNA: TGTGCCACCAGCAGAGATCGAGCGGGAGGGTGGGAGGCTAGAGATGAGCAGTTCTTC